The sequence of this TCR beta chain was determined in a study of cytomegalovirus exposure and HLA in healthy donors. CDR3 length equals 14 residues. Germline V gene lookup returns CDR1 GTSNPN and CDR2 SVGIG (reference sequence). V gave up 0 bases and J gave up 9 bases, with 12 bases separating them. The PCR was carried out with 60 Vbeta primers and 13 Jbeta primers. Libraries were prepared by immunoSEQ multiplex PCR; TCRdb keeps only in-frame clonotypes and omits some of them. The profile shows approximately 130,000 clones, about 87% of them singletons. Donors sampled were nominally healthy, though unrecorded immune exposures were likely.

The sequenced material came from PBMCs. This sequence joins TRBV30 and TRBJ1-6; D is undetermined. The source is a woman aged 25 to 39 in good health and CMV-seronegative. In DNA form, the CDR3 reads TGTGCCTGGAGTGTAATACCGGGAACTTCACCCCTCCACTTT. Its protein product is CAWSVIPGTSPLHF.